This T cell receptor beta chain was recovered during a study of brain metastases from non-small cell lung cancer. General observations from the study: Compared with primary tumors, brain metastases showed less T-cell infiltration. T-cell clones appeared expanded in about two thirds of brain metastases relative to matched primary tumors. Brain metastases shared most TCR repertoire with primaries, with sparse T cells.

Notes on this clone: Its antigen is still unknown.

Some clones are missing from TCRdb's copy, which holds only in-frame ones; the method was immunoSEQ multiplex PCR. The data show 2,500 to 4,000 clones, around 90% seen once. The CDR3 extends over 17 amino acids. Germline CDR1 and CDR2: GTSNPN and SVGIG (reference sequence). V shed 3 bases, J shed 2 bases, and the junction held 8 bases outside the gene matches. The sample taken for sequencing was primary lung tumor tissue. The chain has TRBV30 and TRBJ2-3, with 13 bases lining up with TRBD2. This receptor was identified in a donor at least 40 years old with non-small cell lung cancer. The CDR3 DNA reads TGTGCCTGGAGCGAACTAGCGGGAGGGCGGACCACAGATACGCAGTATTTT. Encoded protein: CAWSELAGGRTTDTQYF.